The 17 T cell receptor beta chains below all came from one sample that was sequenced in a study of human T cells and chemical hapten exposure. Time point indicated: patch test 1, 2 weeks after DPC sensitization. The treatment denotes: therapeutic diphenylcyclopropenone sensitization with weekly scalp DPC. TCRdb called the RACE reads again in MiXCR, with one record for every CDR3 protein. Among about 49,000 distinct CDR3 sequences listed, approximately 9.1% were seen once. This specimen was whole blood, taken in connection with sensitization to the hapten diphenylcyclopropenone (DPC). The receptors here all came from a woman between 45 and 65 years old with alopecia areata. Some clones in this sample may be carry-over from other donors' samples.

This chain uses TRBV4-1 with TRBJ2-7; TRBD2 agrees at 10 bases. CDR3 length: 18 residues. Germline V lookup: CDR1 MGHRA, CDR2 YSYEKL. With 5 bases clipped from V and 2 bases from J, the junction kept 15 bases outside the gene matches. The CDR3 spells CASSLRHLSSGGTYEQYF. CDR3 DNA sequence: TGCGCCAGCAGCTTACGGCATCTCTCTAGCGGGGGCACCTACGAGCAGTACTTC.

This clonotype was seen ten or more times. The CDR3 sequence is CSARDFFAGAGTDTQYF. CDR3 nucleotides: TGCAGTGCTAGAGATTTTTTCGCGGGAGCGGGCACAGATACGCAGTATTTT. The rearrangement links TRBV20-1 to TRBJ2-3; TRBD2 matches at 7 bases. V was pared by 0 bases and J by 1 base, with 10 bases of the junction left unmatched. Germline values: CDR1 DFQATT, CDR2 SNEGSKA (reference sequence). This CDR3 comprises 17 residues.

This clonotype was picked up many times. This rearrangement joins TRBV6-4 to TRBJ2-2, with 7 bases lining up with TRBD2. Germline trimming cut 9 bases from V and 4 bases from J; bases unmatched to any gene: 11. The length of the CDR3 is 15 residues. CDR1 and CDR2 from the germline V gene are MRHNA and SNTAGT. CDR3 loop: CASSREGSFTGELFF. The CDR3 nucleotides are TGTGCCAGTTCAAGGGAGGGTTCGTTCACCGGGGAGCTGTTTTTT.

A note on this clonotype: Germline and junction disagree at one end, which may indicate a read error. The genes are TRBV3-1 and TRBJ2-2; no definite D call. Germline CDR1 reads LGHDT; CDR2 reads YNNKEL (reference sequence). The CDR3 is made up of 15 amino acids. The CDR3 bases are TGTGCCAGCAGCCAAGCCGCCCCACCGACCGAGGAGCTGTTTTTT. This codes for CASSQAAPPTEELFF.

This clonotype was seen a handful of times. The chain couples TRBV7-9 to TRBJ2-7, with TRBD2 matching 14 bases. Germline V gene data show CDR1 as SEHNR and CDR2 as FQNEAQ (reference sequence). Losses at the gene ends were 5 bases for V and 5 bases for J; bases not matched to a gene: 2. The CDR3 sequence is 14 residues long. The CDR3 region has the DNA TGTGCCAGCAGCCCGGGACTAGCGGGAGACGAGCAGTACTTC. Encoded protein: CASSPGLAGDEQYF.

This clonotype occurred many times. The chain couples TRBV6-1 to TRBJ2-7; D remains unclear. The CDR3 covers 13 residues. The V gene's germline CDR1 is MNHNS and CDR2 SASEGT. Trimming left V 6 bases short and J 4 bases short, with 13 bases between. The CDR3 DNA follows: TGTGCCAGCAGCGAAACGGTAGTGTACGAGCAGTACTTC. Translation: CASSETVVYEQYF.

This clonotype was recorded at least ten times. The chain carries TRBV29-1 and TRBJ2-4; D is unresolved. V lost 7 bases and J 1 base, leaving 11 bases between the germline ends. This CDR3 contains 13 residues. Germline lookup yields CDR1 SQVTM and CDR2 ANQGSEA. The CDR3 coding sequence is TGCAGCGAATTGGACGGGGCCAAAAACATTCAGTACTTC. Protein product: CSELDGAKNIQYF.

There are a few counts of this clonotype. The chain has TRBV10-3 and TRBJ2-3; D uncertain. The CDR3 spans 14 residues. CDR1 and CDR2 from the germline V gene are ENHRY and SYGVKD. Between the trimmed V and J ends, which lost 2 bases and 4 bases, there was a span of 10 bases. The CDR3 DNA is TGTGCCATCAGTGAGGGTGACTTAGCAGATACGCAGTATTTT. Translated: CAISEGDLADTQYF.

Ten or more counts support this clonotype. The gene calls are TRBV6-4 and TRBJ2-2; D possibly corresponds to TRBD2 (5 bases). This CDR3 has 12 amino acids. Germline lookup yields CDR1 MRHNA and CDR2 SNTAGT. The V and J ends lost 6 bases and 3 bases respectively, with 5 bases between them. CDR3 region: CASRRDTGELFF. For the CDR3, the DNA is TGTGCCAGCAGGAGGGACACCGGGGAGCTGTTTTTT.

The sample holds many counts of this clonotype. The chain links TRBV4-1 to TRBJ1-2; D gene ambiguous. The CDR3 runs to 14 residues. CDR1 and CDR2 (germline): MGHRA, YSYEKL. Trimming took off 1 base at V and 0 bases at J, with 6 bases between the two ends. CDR3 in amino acids: CASSQVSANYGYTF. The CDR3 DNA is TGCGCCAGCAGCCAAGTCAGCGCTAACTATGGCTACACCTTC.

This clonotype appeared many times. V is TRBV12-3 or TRBV12-4 and J is TRBJ2-3; no reliable D call. This CDR3 is built from 16 residues. V gave up 0 bases and J gave up 0 bases, with 10 bases separating them. The CDR3 region is CASSLASGTSTDTQYF. DNA for the CDR3: TGTGCCAGCAGTTTAGCATCGGGCACTAGCACAGATACGCAGTATTTT.

This clonotype was seen at least ten times. The chain combines TRBV6-2 or TRBV6-3 with TRBJ2-1; maybe TRBD2 (5 bases). V lost 2 bases and J lost 6, with 20 bases in between. CDR3 length: 17 residues. The germline V gene has CDR1 MNHEY and CDR2 SVGEGT. The CDR3 is CASSYPPKQRAGNEQFF. CDR3 sequence (DNA): TGTGCCAGCAGTTACCCCCCAAAGCAGAGGGCGGGCAATGAGCAGTTCTTC.

This clonotype showed up many times. V usage is TRBV7-8 and J usage is TRBJ1-1; TRBD1 agrees at 7 bases. Unmatched junction bases numbered 1, after V lost 1 base and J lost 5 bases. The germline gives CDR1 SGHVS, CDR2 FQNEAQ. This CDR3 has 13 residues. Here the CDR3 DNA reads TGTGCCAGCAGCTTAGTACAGGGGACTGAAGCTTTCTTT. Its protein product is CASSLVQGTEAFF.

This clonotype was seen at least ten times. This chain joins TRBV12-3 or TRBV12-4 and TRBJ1-4; D ambiguous. This CDR3 has 13 amino acids. Trimming removed 2 bases at V and 2 bases at J, with 3 bases between. CDR3 sequence (DNA): TGTGCCAGCAGTTTATCGACTAATGAAAAACTGTTTTTT. Translating it yields CASSLSTNEKLFF.

This clonotype occurred many times. J is TRBJ2-7 and V is TRBV6-5, with TRBD2 matching 13 bases. The V gene's germline CDR1 is MNHEY and CDR2 SVGAGI. This CDR3 region has 15 residues. J gave up 4 bases and V 6 bases, and 6 bases lay outside the gene matches. CDR3 DNA sequence: TGTGCCAGCAGAAAAGGACTAGCGGGAGTTTACGAGCAGTACTTC. Residues: CASRKGLAGVYEQYF.

The chain is built from TRBV4-3 and TRBJ1-2; D is unclear. V lost 5 bases and J 4 bases, leaving 17 bases between the germline ends. The CDR3 runs 15 residues. CDR1 is LGHNA and CDR2 is YSLEER in the germline V gene. This chain's CDR3 is CASSSPRKGVYGYTF. CDR3 nucleotide sequence: TGCGCCAGCAGCTCTCCCCGGAAGGGAGTCTATGGCTACACCTTC.

This clonotype was observed at least ten times. The rearrangement links TRBV7-9 to TRBJ1-1, with 9 nucleotides matching TRBD1. Germline V gene lookup returns CDR1 SEHNR and CDR2 FQNEAQ (reference sequence). The V gene end was trimmed by 3 bases and the J gene end by 5 bases; junction bases not matched to a gene: 13. The CDR3 runs to 17 residues. The CDR3, as DNA: TGTGCCAGCAGCTTCTCTCCCTTCGGACAGGGGAAAACTGAAGCTTTCTTT. It encodes CASSFSPFGQGKTEAFF.